The clone carrying this T cell receptor beta chain was observed a few times. Its specificity is unknown. This sample was included in a study of T cells after yellow fever vaccination. Study-wide background: Any fraction with a low cell number was prepared using SMART-Seq v4 Ultra Low Input. Study-level findings and limits: Secondary responses were weaker yet peaked faster, day 5 versus 15.

Production of TCR cDNA was by 5'RACE template switching, which also added a universal primer site and UMIs. One entry per CDR3 protein, called by TCRdb with MiXCR from the 5' RACE reads. The sample yields some 150,000 distinct CDR3 sequences, about 11% seen once. The ends lost 5 bases at V and 2 bases at J; junction bases unmatched: 1. The CDR3 length is 14 residues. This TCR was sampled from a man aged 18 to 29 who received the YFV17D yellow fever vaccine. Sequenced material: CD8+ T cells sorted from PBMCs, taken 15 days after the yellow fever booster vaccination. The rearrangement uses TRBV12-3 or TRBV12-4 and TRBJ2-5, with 11 positions matching TRBD1. In DNA form, the CDR3 reads TGTGCCAGCAGTGGGACAGGGGGACAAGAGACCCAGTACTTC. This codes for CASSGTGGQETQYF.